The clone carrying this T cell receptor beta chain was seen more than once but under ten times. These data belong to a study of shared clonotypes between healthy human individuals. Only Caucasian adults living in Nashville, Tennessee served as donors. Trimming removed 7 bases from V and 6 bases from J, with 12 bases in between. The length of the CDR3 is 12 residues. The V gene's germline CDR1 is WSHSY and CDR2 SAAADI. Generated by immunoSEQ multiplex PCR, the TCRdb table keeps only in-frame clones and is missing some. This table holds hundreds of thousands of clones, more than 95% found once. This clonotype originated in a woman aged 25-40 years in good health. The chain carries TRBV10-2 and TRBJ1-1; a possible D gene is TRBD1 (5 bases). Sequences were obtained from naive CD4+ T cells sorted from blood. Subset denoted: CD45RA+ positively selected. This chain's CDR3 is CASKSQGSEAFF. CDR3 bases: TGCGCCAGCAAATCCCAGGGCTCTGAAGCTTTCTTT.